Each of the 26 T cell receptor beta chains below was sequenced from the same sample in a study of early T cells in non-severe SARS-CoV-2 infection. One entry per CDR3 protein results from TCRdb running MiXCR on the 5' RACE reads. The data hold 100,000 to 150,000 distinct CDR3 sequences, with about 15% observed a single time. Sequencing was performed on whole blood. The source of these receptors is an adult who was a healthcare worker with PCR-confirmed SARS-CoV-2 infection or an uninfected control (not recorded which).

The V and J genes are TRBV7-2 and TRBJ2-3; no clear D. This CDR3 comprises 14 residues. V was trimmed by 4 bases and J by 6 bases, leaving 14 bases between them. CDR1 and CDR2 from the germline V gene are SGHTA and FQGNSA. CDR3 sequence reads: CASSSDWGSDTQYF. Written as DNA, the CDR3 is TGTGCCAGCAGCTCCGATTGGGGTTCGGATACGCAGTATTTT.

This clonotype showed up just a few times. V and J are TRBV5-4 and TRBJ2-5, with D unclear. Germline CDR1 reads SGHNT; CDR2 reads YYREEE (reference sequence). Between the trimmed V and J ends, which lost 1 base and 0 bases, there was a span of 7 bases. The CDR3 contains 14 residues. CDR3 sequence: CASSLTRDQETQYF. As DNA, the CDR3 is TGTGCCAGCAGCTTGACACGGGACCAAGAGACCCAGTACTTC.

This chain uses TRBV12-3 or TRBV12-4 with TRBJ2-3, with 12 nucleotides matching TRBD2. V was clipped by 5 bases and J by 2 bases; unmatched bases: 5. This CDR3 region has 16 residues. DNA of the CDR3: TGTGCCAGCAGTAAAAGACTAGCGGGGGCCACAGATACGCAGTATTTT. It yields the protein CASSKRLAGATDTQYF.

This clonotype came up a few times. The chain carries TRBV5-6 and TRBJ1-1, with 9 nucleotides matching TRBD1. The CDR3 runs to 15 residues. Trimming cost V 0 bases and J 5 bases; bases outside gene matches: 5. Per the germline V gene, CDR1 is SGHDT and CDR2 is YYEEEE. As DNA, the CDR3 is TGTGCCAGCAGCTTGGAGGGACAGGGTTCGACTGAAGCTTTCTTT. The encoded protein is CASSLEGQGSTEAFF. Complete variable domain (other parts from reference TRBV5-6 and TRBJ1-1): DAGVTQSPTHLIKTRGQQVTLRCSPKSGHDTVSWYQQALGQGPQFIFQYYEEEERQRGNFPDRFSGHQFPNYSSELNVNALLLGDSALYLCASSLEGQGSTEAFFGQGTRLTVV.

The V and J genes are TRBV6-1 and TRBJ1-2; 8 positions agree with TRBD1. From germline, CDR1 is MNHNS and CDR2 SASEGT. V lost 3 bases to trimming and J lost 0 bases; unmatched junction nucleotides: 3. The CDR3 runs to 15 residues. The CDR3 nucleotides are TGTGCCAGCAGTGAGGGGACAGGAGCTAACTATGGCTACACCTTC. Translation gives CASSEGTGANYGYTF.

The rearrangement joins TRBV7-8 to TRBJ1-5; TRBD1 aligns across 9 bases. Germline loops: CDR1 SGHVS, CDR2 FQNEAQ. This CDR3 spans 15 amino acids. With V trimmed by 5 bases and J by 4 bases, 6 bases remained unmatched. CDR3 protein: CASSPTGGRNQPQHF. The CDR3 region has the DNA TGTGCCAGCAGCCCCACAGGGGGCAGGAATCAGCCCCAGCATTTT.

This clonotype showed up just a few times. The genes are TRBV2 and TRBJ1-3, with TRBD1 as a possible D gene (5 bases). This CDR3 spans 15 amino acids. Germline assignment: CDR1 SNHLY and CDR2 FYNNEI. The V end lost 6 bases, the J end lost 2 bases, and 14 bases lay between the germline ends. The CDR3 spells CASSEDTAPGNTIYF. As DNA, the CDR3 is TGTGCCAGCAGCGAGGACACAGCTCCTGGAAACACCATATATTTT.

The V gene is TRBV9, the J gene TRBJ2-7; a weak D match, TRBD1 (6 bases). The CDR3 consists of 15 residues. V was shortened by 3 bases and J by 4 bases, with 17 bases between the two germline ends. The germline gives CDR1 SGDLS, CDR2 YYNGEE. CDR3 nucleotides: TGTGCCAGCAGCGCCGACGGGACATGGCCGTACGAGCAGTACTTC. This encodes CASSADGTWPYEQYF.

This clonotype was counted a few times. The gene calls are TRBV7-6 and TRBJ1-5, with D possibly TRBD1 on 5 matching bases. Germline CDR1 and CDR2: SGHVS and FNYEAQ. V was trimmed by 1 base and J by 4 bases, leaving 17 bases between them. The CDR3 has 17 amino acids. Here the CDR3 DNA reads TGTGCCAGCAGCTTAGGGGACGGAGGAATGCCTAATCAGCCCCAGCATTTT. Amino acid sequence: CASSLGDGGMPNQPQHF.

This clonotype was recorded a few times. The DNA is left out, because the CDR3 cannot be placed on it with certainty; the CDR3 is given as TCRdb lists it. This chain links TRBV29-1 with TRBJ2-1; the DNA was not compared with TRBD1, the D call given in the table. Germline CDR1 and CDR2: SQVTM and ANQGSEA. The CDR3 has 14 amino acids, counting both end residues. The CDR3 sequence is CSVGKGSRGGERFF.

This clonotype was seen a few times. V usage is TRBV29-1 and J usage is TRBJ2-3; 8 bases agree with TRBD1. The germline V gene has CDR1 SQVTM and CDR2 ANQGSEA. CDR3 length: 13 residues. The V gene end was trimmed by 7 bases and the J gene end by 1 base; junction bases not matched to a gene: 4. CDR3: CSGKTGGTDTQYF. CDR3 coding DNA: TGCAGCGGAAAGACAGGGGGCACAGATACGCAGTATTTT.

This chain uses TRBV5-4 with TRBJ2-3; D is perhaps TRBD1 (6 bases). Germline V gene lookup returns CDR1 SGHNT and CDR2 YYREEE (reference sequence). The CDR3 contains 14 residues. V lost 3 bases to trimming and J lost 2 bases, with 10 bases between them. DNA of the CDR3: TGTGCCAGCAGCTGGGGGCGGTCCACAGATACGCAGTATTTT. Protein sequence: CASSWGRSTDTQYF.

This clonotype was observed a few times. The chain links TRBV13 to TRBJ2-7, with a possible D match to TRBD1 (5 bases). The CDR3 length is 13 residues. V was clipped by 1 base and J by 2 bases, with 6 bases between them. CDR1 and CDR2 (germline): PRHDT, FYEKMQ (reference sequence). CDR3 sequence reads: CASSLEGTYEQYF. CDR3 nucleotide sequence: TGTGCCAGCAGCTTAGAGGGGACCTACGAGCAGTACTTC.

This clonotype was seen only a few times. The chain links TRBV10-2 to TRBJ2-3; D remains ambiguous. CDR1 WSHSY and CDR2 SAAADI come from the germline V gene. Trimming left V 0 bases short and J 1 base short, with 5 bases between. The CDR3 covers 14 residues. The CDR3 region has the DNA TGCGCCAGCAGTGAGTCGACTGGCACAGATACGCAGTATTTT. This translates into CASSESTGTDTQYF.

This clonotype came up a few times. The chain couples TRBV12-3 or TRBV12-4 to TRBJ2-1; 9 bases line up with TRBD1. The V gene end was trimmed by 7 bases and the J gene end by 7 bases; junction bases not matched to a gene: 5. The CDR3 length is 13 residues. CDR3 protein: CASKRTGENEQFF. CDR3 DNA: TGTGCCAGCAAAAGGACAGGGGAGAATGAGCAGTTCTTC.

V gene TRBV27 combines with J gene TRBJ2-2, with D unresolved. CDR1 is MNHEY, CDR2 SMNVEV, per germline (reference sequence). V shed 4 bases and J shed 6 bases, with 15 bases lying between them. This CDR3 is built from 15 residues. CDR3 amino acids: CASSSRLRTSGELFF. The CDR3 DNA sequence: TGTGCCAGCAGTTCCCGCCTTCGGACCTCCGGGGAGCTGTTTTTT.

This chain connects TRBV11-2 to TRBJ2-3; tentative D call: TRBD1 (6 bases). This CDR3 has 15 amino acids. Germline V lookup: CDR1 SGHAT, CDR2 FQNNGV. Trimming cost V 5 bases and J 2 bases, with 14 bases left between them. CDR3 sequence reads: CASSLRGGSTDTQYF. The CDR3 DNA follows: TGTGCCAGCAGCCTTCGAGGGGGATCCACAGATACGCAGTATTTT. The entire variable domain, with the rest obtained from reference TRBV11-2 and TRBJ2-3, is as follows: EAGVAQSPRYKIIEKRQSVAFWCNPISGHATLYWYQQILGQGPKLLIQFQNNGVVDDSQLPKDRFSAERLKGVDSTLKIQPAKLEDSAVYLCASSLRGGSTDTQYFGPGTRLTVL.

This clonotype came up a few times. V is TRBV29-1 and J is TRBJ2-3; D is ambiguous. This CDR3 has 13 residues. Between the trimmed V and J ends, which lost 4 bases and 3 bases, there was a span of 11 bases. Germline V gene lookup returns CDR1 SQVTM and CDR2 ANQGSEA. CDR3 residues: CSVGRLGTDTQYF. The CDR3, as DNA: TGCAGCGTTGGTCGTCTAGGGACAGATACGCAGTATTTT.

V and J are TRBV18 and TRBJ2-7; possible D gene TRBD2, 5 bases. The V gene's germline CDR1 is KGHSH and CDR2 LQKENI. Trimming pared 3 bases from V and 5 bases from J, leaving 14 bases between. CDR3 length: 14 amino acids. CDR3 amino acids: CASSPRMRADEQYF. In DNA form, the CDR3 reads TGTGCCAGCTCACCCAGGATGAGGGCGGACGAGCAGTACTTC.

J is TRBJ2-2 and V is TRBV5-1, with D possibly TRBD2 on 7 matching bases. V dropped 9 bases and J dropped 8 bases, with 29 bases sitting between them. Germline CDR1 SGHRS, CDR2 YFSETQ. This CDR3 contains 17 residues. The CDR3 loop reads CATPGQRTPGGYGELFF. For the CDR3, the DNA is TGCGCCACCCCTGGACAGCGAACACCGGGGGGTTATGGGGAGCTGTTTTTT.

The table lists this clonotype with many counts. The chain has TRBV5-1 and TRBJ1-3; 8 bases are a match to TRBD1. This CDR3 comprises 14 residues. Germline V gives CDR1 SGHRS, CDR2 YFSETQ. V trimming: 3 bases; J trimming: 3 bases; junction bases outside the gene matches: 2. The CDR3 DNA reads TGCGCCAGCAGCTCGGGGACAGGTGGAAACACCATATATTTT. It codes for CASSSGTGGNTIYF.

This chain links TRBV30 with TRBJ1-5; D unclear. CDR1 GTSNPN and CDR2 SVGIG come from the germline V gene (reference sequence). V lost 6 bases, J lost 4 bases, and 19 bases lay in between. The CDR3 sequence is 15 residues long. The CDR3 nucleotides read TGTGCCTGTGCTTGGGGTGACGGTATTAATCAGCCCCAGCATTTT. Translated: CACAWGDGINQPQHF.

This clonotype appeared a few times. The chain is built from TRBV5-1 and TRBJ1-2, with a tentative D call TRBD1 (6 bases). Germline V gene lookup returns CDR1 SGHRS and CDR2 YFSETQ. With 0 bases removed from V and 4 bases from J, the gap between germline ends came to 10 bases. The CDR3 covers 14 residues. CDR3: CASSLDTGSYGYTF. CDR3 sequence (DNA): TGCGCCAGCAGCTTGGATACAGGGTCCTATGGCTACACCTTC.

This clonotype was counted only a few times. CDR3 protein: CASSARGAGETQYF. The CDR3 DNA is TGTGCCAGCAGCGCGCGGGGGGCCGGAGAGACCCAGTACTTC. This rearrangement joins TRBV7-9 to TRBJ2-5; TRBD2 matches at 8 bases. The CDR3 has 14 amino acids. Trimming cost V 5 bases and J 4 bases; bases outside gene matches: 6. Per the germline V gene, CDR1 is SEHNR and CDR2 is FQNEAQ (reference sequence).

The V call is TRBV7-2, the J call TRBJ2-1, with 9 positions matching TRBD1. Trimming cost V 7 bases and J 3 bases; bases outside gene matches: 7. Germline V lookup: CDR1 SGHTA, CDR2 FQGNSA. The CDR3 loop spans 15 amino acids. The CDR3: CASTLDRGSYNEQFF. CDR3 nucleotides: TGTGCCAGCACCTTGGACAGGGGAAGCTACAATGAGCAGTTCTTC. The whole variable domain, remainder taken from reference TRBV7-2 and TRBJ2-1, is GAGVSQSPSNKVTEKGKDVELRCDPISGHTALYWYRQSLGQGLEFLIYFQGNSAPDKSGLPSDRFSAERTGGSVSTLTIQRTQQEDSAVYLCASTLDRGSYNEQFFGPGTRLTVL.

The table lists this clonotype with a few counts. The chain combines TRBV18 with TRBJ2-2; 7 bases match TRBD2. Germline values: CDR1 KGHSH, CDR2 LQKENI. This CDR3 is 16 amino acids long. V was clipped by 6 bases and J by 2 bases; unmatched bases: 9. CDR3 nucleotides: TGTGCCAGCTCCCCTCTCAGCGGGGCCAACACCGGGGAGCTGTTTTTT. Translation: CASSPLSGANTGELFF.